These 15 T cell receptor beta chains were sequenced from one sample in a study of cytomegalovirus exposure and HLA in healthy donors. The PCR used 60 Vbeta and 13 Jbeta primers. Here immunoSEQ multiplex PCR was the method, and the copy in TCRdb shows in-frame clones only, minus some. This table holds 110,000 or so clones, 76% found once. The sequenced material came from PBMCs. Every receptor here comes from a middle-aged man in good health and CMV-seropositive.

A remark on this clone: Mismatch with germline at one junction end may stem from a read error. The chain joins TRBV11-2 to TRBJ1-2; maybe TRBD1 (5 bases). The CDR3 contains 12 residues. CDR1 and CDR2 (germline): SGHAT, FQNNGV. The CDR3 coding sequence is TGTGCCAGCAGCTTAGATACCGAACAGGAGATCTTC. This gives the protein CASSLDTEQEIF.

This chain uses TRBV4-2 with TRBJ1-5; D gene unclear. Germline V gene lookup returns CDR1 LGHNA and CDR2 YNFKEQ. Trimming took off 1 base at V and 5 bases at J, with 9 bases between the two ends. The CDR3 sequence is 14 residues long. The DNA of the CDR3 is TGTGCCAGCAGCCAAGGGGCCGGGGATCAGCCCCAGCATTTT. This sequence encodes CASSQGAGDQPQHF.

This clone appeared a single time. The chain employs TRBV9 and TRBJ2-7; 7 nucleotides line up with TRBD2. CDR3 length: 15 amino acids. Germline loops: CDR1 SGDLS, CDR2 YYNGEE. The trim removed 4 bases at V and 3 bases at J, leaving 10 bases unmatched. DNA for the CDR3: TGTGCCAGCAGCCACCGGGGAGGGAGAATCTACGAGCAGTACTTC. Protein product: CASSHRGGRIYEQYF.

The rearrangement uses TRBV6-6 and TRBJ2-5; D gene ambiguous. The CDR3 spans 12 residues. V shed 2 bases and J shed 5 bases, with 6 bases lying between them. CDR1 and CDR2 (germline): MNHNY, SVGAGI (reference sequence). CDR3 in amino acids: CASSYIRETQYF. The CDR3, as DNA: TGTGCCAGCAGTTACATCAGGGAGACCCAGTACTTC.

Only a few counts were recorded for this clone. The rearrangement uses TRBV28 and TRBJ1-1; D is unresolved. Trimming left V 0 bases short and J 5 bases short, with 13 bases between. The CDR3 totals 15 residues. Germline values: CDR1 MDHEN, CDR2 SYDVKM. The CDR3 here is CASSLWWQAQTEAFF. In DNA form, the CDR3 reads TGTGCCAGCAGTTTATGGTGGCAGGCTCAAACTGAAGCTTTCTTT.

The chain joins TRBV7-9 to TRBJ1-5, with 10 bases matching TRBD1. This CDR3 has 16 amino acids. V was pared by 3 bases and J by 2 bases, with 4 bases of the junction left unmatched. From germline, CDR1 is SEHNR and CDR2 FQNEAQ (reference sequence). This CDR3 is CASSLGTGDGNQPQHF. CDR3 sequence (DNA): TGTGCCAGCAGCTTGGGGACAGGGGACGGCAATCAGCCCCAGCATTTT.

The CDR3 is CASSLGQGVNEQYF. CDR3 bases: TGTGCCAGCAGCTTGGGGCAGGGGGTCAACGAGCAGTACTTC. V gene TRBV5-5 combines with J gene TRBJ2-7; TRBD1 matches 7 bases. CDR1 and CDR2 from the germline V gene are SGHKS and YYEKEE (reference sequence). The CDR3 sequence is 14 residues long. Unmatched junction bases numbered 5, after V lost 0 bases and J lost 5 bases.

The chain is built from TRBV5-6 and TRBJ2-4; weak D call: TRBD1 (5 bases). The V and J ends lost 0 bases and 1 base respectively, with 8 bases between them. Germline values: CDR1 SGHDT, CDR2 YYEEEE. This CDR3 comprises 15 residues. The CDR3 DNA is TGTGCCAGCAGCTTGGAGGGGTTCGCCAAAAACATTCAGTACTTC. Encoded protein: CASSLEGFAKNIQYF.

The CDR3 sequence: CASSLQGSYYGYTF. In DNA, the CDR3 is TGTGCCAGCAGTTTGCAGGGCAGTTACTATGGCTACACCTTC. J is TRBJ1-2 and V is TRBV27, with D possibly being TRBD1 (5 bases). Germline V lookup: CDR1 MNHEY, CDR2 SMNVEV (reference sequence). The CDR3 extends over 14 amino acids. V lost 3 bases to trimming and J lost 3 bases, with 11 bases between them.

This sequence joins TRBV5-1 and TRBJ1-1; 8 nucleotides agree with TRBD1. The CDR3 consists of 15 residues. The trim removed 4 bases at V and 1 base at J, leaving 6 bases unmatched. Germline CDR1 and CDR2: SGHRS and YFSETQ. CDR3 amino acids: CASSTGQGANTEAFF. CDR3 nucleotides: TGCGCCAGCAGCACCGGGCAGGGGGCGAACACTGAAGCTTTCTTT. Together with reference TRBV5-1 and TRBJ1-1, the CDR3 gives the full variable domain: KAGVTQTPRYLIKTRGQQVTLSCSPISGHRSVSWYQQTPGQGLQFLFEYFSETQRNKGNFPGRFSGRQFSNSRSEMNVSTLELGDSALYLCASSTGQGANTEAFFGQGTRLTVV.

This clone showed up just a few times. This rearrangement joins TRBV9 to TRBJ2-1, with TRBD2 matching over 9 bases. The germline V gene has CDR1 SGDLS and CDR2 YYNGEE. V gave up 4 bases and J gave up 2 bases; unmatched junction bases: 10. CDR3 length: 17 amino acids. The CDR3 sequence is CASSRTPTSGAYNEQFF. In DNA, the CDR3 is TGTGCCAGCAGCCGAACCCCGACTAGCGGAGCCTACAATGAGCAGTTCTTC.

This clone was counted a few times. CDR3 loop: CASSSRNRVYTIYF. In DNA form, the CDR3 reads TGTGCCAGCAGCTCACGGAACAGGGTATACACCATATATTTT. This chain joins TRBV5-6 and TRBJ1-3; tentative D call: TRBD1 (6 bases). Per germline, CDR1 SGHDT and CDR2 YYEEEE. There are 14 residues in the CDR3. Trimming took 3 bases from V and 8 from J, leaving 15 bases between them.

V is TRBV27 and J is TRBJ2-7; TRBD2 matches at 10 bases. The CDR3 length is 13 residues. Germline CDR1 and CDR2: MNHEY and SMNVEV (reference sequence). Trimming cost V 4 bases and J 6 bases; bases outside gene matches: 3. The CDR3 DNA sequence: TGTGCCAGCAGTTGGGTAGCGGGGGGCGAGCAGTACTTC. Protein product: CASSWVAGGEQYF.

The table lists this clone with a few counts. This chain uses TRBV14 with TRBJ2-5, with D unclear. There are 12 residues in the CDR3. CDR1 and CDR2 (germline): SGHDN, FVKESK. V was cut by 0 bases and J by 5 bases, with 4 bases left in between. The CDR3 is CASSQESETQYF. The CDR3 coding sequence is TGTGCCAGCAGCCAAGAAAGCGAGACCCAGTACTTC. Full variable domain (missing parts from reference TRBV14 and TRBJ2-5): EAGVTQFPSHSVIEKGQTVTLRCDPISGHDNLYWYRRVMGKEIKFLLHFVKESKQDESGMPNNRFLAERTGGTYSTLKVQPAELEDSGVYFCASSQESETQYFGPGTRLLVL.

The V call is TRBV20-1, the J call TRBJ1-5; no reliable D call. V was trimmed by 6 bases and J by 7 bases, leaving 7 bases between them. This CDR3 spans 10 amino acids. Germline V gives CDR1 DFQATT, CDR2 SNEGSKA (reference sequence). For the CDR3, the DNA is TGCAGTGCCGGGAACCAGCCCCAGCATTTT. This codes for CSAGNQPQHF.